Below are 29 T cell receptor beta chains sequenced from a single sample in a study of blood T cells in healthy people across ages. A second PCR of 7 to 11 cycles used a sample-barcoded 5' primer and a J-beta primer mix. TCRdb reanalysed the 5' RACE reads using MiXCR and keeps one entry per CDR3 protein. In the table there are hundreds of thousands of distinct CDR3 sequences, 25% to 30% of which are singletons. Sequencing used blood. The receptors here all came from a woman at least 80 years old in good health.

This chain joins TRBV7-9 and TRBJ1-2; 7 positions agree with TRBD1. CDR3 size: 15 residues. In germline, CDR1 is SEHNR, CDR2 FQNEAQ (reference sequence). V lost 4 bases to trimming and J lost 4 bases; unmatched junction nucleotides: 9. The CDR3 region has the DNA TGTGCCAGCAGCTCCGGGACAGCAATCCTCTATGGCTACACCTTC. Its translation is CASSSGTAILYGYTF.

This clonotype was seen repeatedly, ten times or more. This sequence joins TRBV29-1 and TRBJ2-1; 12 bases map to TRBD2. From germline, CDR1 is SQVTM and CDR2 ANQGSEA. Trimming at V came to 7 bases and at J to 7 bases, leaving 5 bases not matched to a gene. The CDR3 covers 13 residues. The CDR3 reads CSELAGGRNEQFF. The CDR3 coding sequence is TGCAGCGAACTAGCGGGGGGTAGAAATGAGCAGTTCTTC.

With respect to this clonotype: One end of the junction fails to match germline, which may point to a read error. The rearrangement uses TRBV7-3 and TRBJ1-6; perhaps TRBD1 as D (5 bases). Germline CDR1 reads SGHTA; CDR2 reads FQGTGA. The CDR3 is made up of 15 amino acids. CDR3: CASSLTPGNNSPPHF. The CDR3 DNA reads as TGTGCCAGCAGCTTAACCCCAGGGAATAATTCACCCCCCCACTTT.

This clonotype has only one observation. Being one base from a much bigger clone, this may be a read error. The rearrangement joins TRBV3-1 to TRBJ1-1; tentatively, D is TRBD1 (5 bases). The CDR3 loop spans 13 amino acids. Trimming left V 6 bases short and J 1 base short, with 9 bases between. Germline CDR1 LGHDT, CDR2 YNNKEL (reference sequence). CDR3 loop: CASRRGPNTEAFF. For the CDR3, the DNA is TGTGCCAGCAGGCGGGGCCCGAACACTGAAGCTTTCTTT.

This clonotype was recorded many times. V gene TRBV19 combines with J gene TRBJ2-7, with D perhaps matching TRBD1 or TRBD2 (5 bases each). Trimming cost V 9 bases and J 4 bases, with 22 bases left between them. Germline assignment: CDR1 LNHDA and CDR2 SQIVND (reference sequence). This CDR3 is 15 amino acids long. The DNA for the CDR3 is TGTGCCAGCTCGTTTTCGGGTAGAGGGGATTACGAGCAGTACTTC. Its protein product is CASSFSGRGDYEQYF.

About this clonotype: A much larger clone lies a single base off, so this may be a read error. DNA for the CDR3: TGCGCCAGCAGCGCGATCTCAGGGGCTGGGGCCAACGTCCTGACTTTC. Translation: CASSAISGAGANVLTF. J is TRBJ2-6 and V is TRBV5-1, with a possible D match to TRBD1 (6 bases). Germline V gene sequence: CDR1 SGHRS, CDR2 YFSETQ. The CDR3 extends over 16 amino acids. V lost 4 bases and J lost 2, with 13 bases in between.

There are many counts of this clonotype. The chain has TRBV20-1 and TRBJ2-3, with D perhaps given as TRBD1 or TRBD2 (5 bases each). V lost 6 bases, J lost 4 bases, and 23 bases lay in between. This CDR3 comprises 16 residues. Germline CDR1 is DFQATT and CDR2 is SNEGSKA (reference sequence). CDR3 DNA: TGCAGTGCAAGTAGTGTACGGGACCCTGCGGCAGATACGCAGTATTTT. It translates to CSASSVRDPAADTQYF.

The sample holds many counts of this clonotype. The rearrangement joins TRBV6-5 to TRBJ2-3; tentative D call: TRBD2 (6 bases). CDR1 and CDR2 from the germline V gene are MNHEY and SVGAGI. Trimming pared 5 bases from V and 3 bases from J, leaving 15 bases between. The CDR3 has 15 residues. For the CDR3, the DNA is TGTGCCAGCAGTCTACTGGGGACTGAAACAGATACGCAGTATTTT. Translating it yields CASSLLGTETDTQYF.

The J gene is TRBJ1-1, the V gene TRBV18; D is ambiguous. Germline V gene lookup returns CDR1 KGHSH and CDR2 LQKENI. The CDR3 has 13 residues. Trimming pared 3 bases from V and 0 bases from J, leaving 5 bases between. The CDR3 sequence: CASSPTMNTEAFF. In nucleotides, the CDR3 is TGTGCCAGCTCACCGACTATGAACACTGAAGCTTTCTTT.

A note on this clonotype: Just one base apart from a much larger clone, this may be a read error. The chain is built from TRBV20-1 and TRBJ2-1; the match to TRBD1 covers 9 bases. CDR1 and CDR2 (germline): DFQATT, SNEGSKA (reference sequence). V gave up 5 bases and J gave up 13 bases; unmatched junction bases: 18. The CDR3 covers 15 residues. CDR3 protein: CSALPPGQGEETQFF. CDR3 DNA sequence: TGCAGTGCTTTACCTCCGGGACAGGGTGAAGAGACCCAGTTCTTC.

J is TRBJ1-5 and V is TRBV6-6, with D possibly TRBD1 on 6 matching bases. This CDR3 is built from 15 residues. Trimming removed 0 bases at V and 7 bases at J, with 13 bases between. Germline lookup yields CDR1 MNHNY and CDR2 SVGAGI (reference sequence). This CDR3 reads CASSYSLRGEQPQHF. CDR3 coding DNA: TGTGCCAGCAGTTACTCCTTGAGGGGGGAACAGCCCCAGCATTTT.

This clonotype was detected ten times or more. The V gene is TRBV20-1, the J gene TRBJ2-3, with 10 bases matching TRBD2. The CDR3 covers 14 residues. V lost 6 bases and J lost 4; bases outside the gene matches: 7. Germline V CDR1 and CDR2: DFQATT, SNEGSKA (reference sequence). CDR3 DNA: TGCAGTGCCAGTAGCGGGGGGTGGCCAGATACGCAGTATTTT. Protein sequence: CSASSGGWPDTQYF.

This clonotype was detected only once. The genes are TRBV29-1 and TRBJ1-1; D is unclear. V gave up 7 bases and J gave up 2 bases, with 17 bases separating them. Looked up from germline, CDR1 is SQVTM and CDR2 is ANQGSEA. The CDR3 runs 14 residues. The CDR3 loop reads CSATYSGPNTEAFF. The DNA for the CDR3 is TGCAGCGCCACTTATTCCGGGCCTAACACTGAAGCTTTCTTT.

At least ten counts were recorded for this clonotype. The genes are TRBV4-2 and TRBJ2-1; tentative D call: TRBD2 (6 bases). Trimming pared 3 bases from V and 9 bases from J, leaving 21 bases between. From germline, CDR1 is LGHNA and CDR2 YNFKEQ. This CDR3 has 16 amino acids. Here the CDR3 reads CASSQMPGLGVGEQFF. CDR3 DNA sequence: TGTGCCAGCAGCCAGATGCCGGGACTTGGAGTGGGTGAGCAGTTCTTC.

The chain recombines TRBV7-8 with TRBJ2-1; TRBD2 matches 11 bases. Germline trimming cut 6 bases from V and 0 bases from J; bases unmatched to any gene: 7. The CDR3 spans 17 residues. Per the germline V gene, CDR1 is SGHVS and CDR2 is FQNEAQ. The CDR3 here is CASRDILAGASYNEQFF. DNA of the CDR3: TGTGCCAGCAGGGATATACTAGCGGGGGCCTCCTACAATGAGCAGTTCTTC.

There are many counts of this clonotype. V is TRBV24-1 and J is TRBJ2-5, with 7 bases identical to TRBD1. V lost 5 bases and J lost 1; bases outside the gene matches: 6. The CDR3 contains 15 residues. Germline CDR1 and CDR2: KGHDR and SFDVKD. In DNA, the CDR3 is TGTGCCACCAGTGTACCGGGGACAGTCCAAGAGACCCAGTACTTC. Translation: CATSVPGTVQETQYF.

This clonotype was seen repeatedly, ten times or more. The V and J genes are TRBV20-1 and TRBJ2-2; TRBD2 matches at 8 bases. There are 19 residues in the CDR3. Losses at the gene ends were 0 bases for V and 0 bases for J; bases not matched to a gene: 12. The germline CDR1 and CDR2 sequences are DFQATT and SNEGSKA (reference sequence). CDR3 bases: TGCAGTGCTAGAGATGGAAAGGCGGGGGGCCTCGCGAACACCGGGGAGCTGTTTTTT. It is translated as CSARDGKAGGLANTGELFF.

There are a few counts of this clonotype. One base away lies a much larger clone, so this may be a sequencing read error. This chain connects TRBV29-1 to TRBJ2-3; D ambiguous. CDR3 length: 10 residues. Germline-derived CDR1 and CDR2 are SQVTM and ANQGSEA. In DNA form, the CDR3 reads TGCAGTTTCTCCACAGATACGCAGTATTTT. Translated: CSFSTDTQYF.

This clonotype was counted many times. The rearrangement uses TRBV29-1 and TRBJ1-2, with D maybe TRBD1 (6 bases). Trimming left V 0 bases short and J 5 bases short, with 13 bases between. This CDR3 is 14 amino acids long. Germline V lookup: CDR1 SQVTM, CDR2 ANQGSEA. DNA for the CDR3: TGCAGCGTTGAAGATGGGGCAGGGGTATATGGCTACACCTTC. Translating it yields CSVEDGAGVYGYTF.

There are a few counts of this clonotype. A read error may account for a junction end that differs from germline. The CDR3 DNA sequence: TGTGCTAGCAGCTTGGGACAGGGGGACAAACGGCAGTACTTC. This gives the protein CASSLGQGDKRQYF. This sequence joins TRBV7-7 and TRBJ2-5; 11 bases are shared with TRBD1. CDR3 length: 14 residues. CDR1 and CDR2 (germline): SSHAT, FNYEAQ (reference sequence).

This clonotype was recorded many times. V usage is TRBV7-2 and J usage is TRBJ2-1, with D hard to call. The CDR3 is 14 amino acids. CDR1 SGHTA and CDR2 FQGNSA come from the germline V gene. V was cut by 2 bases and J by 5 bases, with 10 bases left in between. The CDR3 region is CASSLNRNNNEQFF. The DNA of the CDR3 is TGTGCCAGCAGCTTAAACCGGAACAACAATGAGCAGTTCTTC. Full variable domain (outside the CDR3, taken from reference TRBV7-2 and TRBJ2-1): GAGVSQSPSNKVTEKGKDVELRCDPISGHTALYWYRQSLGQGLEFLIYFQGNSAPDKSGLPSDRFSAERTGGSVSTLTIQRTQQEDSAVYLCASSLNRNNNEQFFGPGTRLTVL.

The V gene is TRBV5-1, the J gene TRBJ2-2, with D uncertain. V was pared by 5 bases and J by 5 bases, with 10 bases between. Germline CDR1 reads SGHRS; CDR2 reads YFSETQ. The CDR3 is 13 residues long. CDR3 nucleotide sequence: TGCGCCAGCAGTTTTGCAGTTACCGGGGAGCTGTTTTTT. Translation gives CASSFAVTGELFF. The full variable domain, completed using reference TRBV5-1 and TRBJ2-2, is KAGVTQTPRYLIKTRGQQVTLSCSPISGHRSVSWYQQTPGQGLQFLFEYFSETQRNKGNFPGRFSGRQFSNSRSEMNVSTLELGDSALYLCASSFAVTGELFFGEGSRLTVL.

This clonotype was recorded many times. The chain employs TRBV27 and TRBJ1-2; D possibly corresponds to TRBD1 (5 bases). The germline V gene encodes CDR1 MNHEY and CDR2 SMNVEV (reference sequence). This CDR3 is 12 amino acids long. V shed 6 bases and J shed 4 bases, with 9 bases lying between them. As DNA, the CDR3 is TGTGCCAGCAGAAACAGGACCTATGGCTACACCTTC. Protein product: CASRNRTYGYTF.

This clonotype was counted ten times or more. This chain joins TRBV4-3 and TRBJ1-1, with D unclear. Trimming stripped 0 bases from V and 10 bases from J, with 12 bases between. CDR3 length equals 13 residues. CDR1 is LGHNA and CDR2 is YSLEER in the germline V gene. In DNA, the CDR3 is TGCGCCAGCAGCCAAGACTTTGGGTTGGGAGCTTTCTTT. Its protein is CASSQDFGLGAFF.

The table lists this clonotype with many counts. The genes are TRBV9 and TRBJ2-3, with 7 bases that match TRBD1. From germline, CDR1 is SGDLS and CDR2 YYNGEE. The CDR3 has 16 amino acids. The J segment lost 2 bases and the V segment lost 4 bases, leaving 10 bases of the junction unmatched. The CDR3 here is CASSPRGPPDTDTQYF. The DNA for the CDR3 is TGTGCCAGCAGCCCAAGGGGGCCCCCTGACACAGATACGCAGTATTTT. Looking up the rest from reference TRBV9 and TRBJ2-3 gives the full variable domain: DSGVTQTPKHLITATGQRVTLRCSPRSGDLSVYWYQQSLDQGLQFLIQYYNGEERAKGNILERFSAQQFPDLHSELNLSSLELGDSALYFCASSPRGPPDTDTQYFGPGTRLTVL.

The chain links TRBV20-1 to TRBJ1-1; D gene uncertain. The CDR3 has 11 residues. Trimming stripped 3 bases from V and 1 base from J, with 3 bases between. CDR1 is DFQATT, CDR2 SNEGSKA, per germline (reference sequence). The CDR3 reads CSASKNTEAFF. The DNA of the CDR3 is TGCAGTGCTAGCAAGAACACTGAAGCTTTCTTT.

With regard to this clonotype: Given a much more abundant clone one base away, this may be a read error. V and J are TRBV6-1 and TRBJ2-7, with TRBD1 identical over 9 bases. The CDR3 totals 13 residues. Losses at the gene ends were 9 bases for V and 0 bases for J; bases not matched to a gene: 3. Germline loops: CDR1 MNHNS, CDR2 SASEGT. The DNA of the CDR3 is TGTGCCAGTCGGGACAGGGTCTCCTACGAGCAGTACTTC. Amino acid sequence: CASRDRVSYEQYF.

The rearrangement joins TRBV15 to TRBJ2-7; no clear D. V lost 1 base and J lost 4, with 17 bases in between. The CDR3 extends over 16 amino acids. Per the germline V gene, CDR1 is LNHNV and CDR2 is YYDKDF (reference sequence). The CDR3 here is CATSRVPFDKGYEQYF. The CDR3 coding sequence is TGTGCCACCAGCAGAGTCCCATTCGACAAGGGATACGAGCAGTACTTC.

As regards this clonotype: This may be a read error: a much more frequent sequence differs by one nucleotide. This chain connects TRBV7-3 to TRBJ2-5; D may be TRBD1 or TRBD2 (5 bases each). Germline assignment: CDR1 SGHTA and CDR2 FQGTGA. The CDR3 covers 13 residues. The CDR3 is CASSPGTQETQDF. As DNA, the CDR3 is TGTGCCAGCAGCCCAGGGACCCAAGAGACCCAGGACTTC.